This TCR beta chain was sequenced during a study of blood T cell repertoires in COVID-19. Study summary: Sites across the United States, Italy and Spain contributed samples from acute and convalescent COVID-19. The cDNA or gDNA used as material had been derived from T cells, B-cell-depleted T cells, or PBMCs.

This CDR3 contains 13 residues. The V and J ends lost 7 bases and 14 bases respectively, with 18 bases between them. Per germline, CDR1 MDHEN and CDR2 SYDVKM. Authors' data handling: Quantification of nucleated cells was approximated via reference gene primer amplification. The method was immunoSEQ multiplex PCR; TCRdb's version includes in-frame clones alone and lacks a portion of them. The V and J calls and clone size were taken over from that table, and D and trimming were inferred from the DNA. Of over 130,000 clones listed, approximately 84% are singletons. This clone was observed once. Sequences were obtained from peripheral blood. The TCR comes from a woman in her sixties with acute or convalescent COVID-19. The chain uses TRBV28 and TRBJ1-6; no firm D call. In DNA form, the CDR3 reads TGTGCCAGCATCCCGTCCCCCTCCGGAGCCCTCCACTTT. Translation: CASIPSPSGALHF.